These 16 T cell receptor beta chains share one sample of origin, sequenced in a study of shared clonotypes between healthy human individuals. Some clones are missing from TCRdb's copy, which holds only in-frame ones; the method was immunoSEQ multiplex PCR. The sample lists around 620,000 clones; about 95% were seen once. Naive CD8 cells comprised CD45RO-negative, CCR7-positively selected cells, excluding terminally differentiated effector memory CD45RA+ cells. The specimen sequenced was naive CD8+ T cells sorted from blood. Receptors originate from a woman aged 25 to 39 in good health.

V gene TRBV2 combines with J gene TRBJ2-7, with 7 positions matching TRBD2. CDR1 is SNHLY and CDR2 is FYNNEI in the germline V gene. The length of the CDR3 is 14 residues. With 7 bases clipped from V and 3 bases from J, the junction kept 9 bases outside the gene matches. The CDR3 DNA sequence: TGTGCCAGCAAGCAGCGGGGAGATCTCTACGAGCAGTACTTC. It is translated as CASKQRGDLYEQYF.

The chain joins TRBV6-1 to TRBJ2-7; 8 bases fit TRBD1. Trimming cost V 5 bases and J 6 bases; bases outside gene matches: 9. This CDR3 comprises 14 residues. Germline V gene lookup returns CDR1 MNHNS and CDR2 SASEGT. CDR3 sequence reads: CASSLDRASFEQYF. The CDR3 DNA is TGTGCCAGCAGTCTGGACAGGGCTTCTTTCGAGCAGTACTTC.

The rearrangement uses TRBV6-1 and TRBJ1-2, with D perhaps matching TRBD1 (6 bases). V shed 6 bases and J shed 4 bases, with 18 bases lying between them. CDR1 MNHNS and CDR2 SASEGT come from the germline V gene. The CDR3 extends over 15 amino acids. In DNA form, the CDR3 reads TGTGCCAGCAGCCCGGGGATTACAGGGACCTATGGCTACACCTTC. Translated: CASSPGITGTYGYTF.

The V gene is TRBV20-1, the J gene TRBJ2-7; D remains unclear. The CDR3 loop spans 10 amino acids. CDR1 is DFQATT and CDR2 is SNEGSKA in the germline V gene (reference sequence). With 7 bases removed from V and 4 bases from J, the gap between germline ends came to 8 bases. CDR3 bases: TGCAGTGTCCGGCCATACGAGCAGTACTTC. Its translation is CSVRPYEQYF.

The chain recombines TRBV7-8 with TRBJ2-7, with 15 bases identical to TRBD2. Germline-derived CDR1 and CDR2 are SGHVS and FQNEAQ. There are 17 residues in the CDR3. The V segment lost 4 bases and the J segment 6 bases; nucleotides outside the gene matches: 10. CDR3 DNA: TGTGCCAGCAGCTCGGGACTAGCGGGAGGCATGGAGGGCGAGCAGTACTTC. As protein: CASSSGLAGGMEGEQYF.

This rearrangement joins TRBV2 to TRBJ2-6; perhaps TRBD1 as D (5 bases). The CDR3 has 15 amino acids. V was clipped by 6 bases and J by 3 bases, with 12 bases between them. From germline, CDR1 is SNHLY and CDR2 FYNNEI. The CDR3 nucleotides are TGTGCCAGCAGACCTCCCAGGGATGGGGCCAACGTCCTGACTTTC. Translation: CASRPPRDGANVLTF.

Details on this clone: Other nucleotide sequences in the sample specify the same CDR3. The chain couples TRBV28 to TRBJ2-7; D unclear. V shed 6 bases and J shed 4 bases, with 7 bases lying between them. Germline V gene sequence: CDR1 MDHEN, CDR2 SYDVKM. The CDR3 is made up of 11 amino acids. The CDR3 here is CASSFTYEQYF. The CDR3 nucleotides read TGTGCCAGCAGCTTCACATACGAGCAGTACTTC.

The chain has TRBV28 and TRBJ1-4, with a weak D call TRBD1 (5 bases). The CDR3 covers 15 residues. In germline, CDR1 is MDHEN, CDR2 SYDVKM. V was cut by 3 bases and J by 3 bases, with 11 bases left in between. This CDR3 is CASSFWGAANEKLFF. The CDR3 bases are TGTGCCAGCAGTTTCTGGGGCGCGGCTAATGAAAAACTGTTTTTT.

This chain joins TRBV23-1 and TRBJ2-1, with D unclear. TRBV23-1 falls under the ORF class, with uncertain function. This CDR3 contains 9 residues. Between the trimmed V and J ends, which lost 9 bases and 9 bases, there was a span of 6 bases. CDR3 loop: CARGPEQFF. For the CDR3, the DNA is TGCGCCAGAGGACCTGAGCAGTTCTTC.

The V call is TRBV5-8, the J call TRBJ2-5; D is uncertain. V shed 4 bases and J shed 10 bases, with 11 bases lying between them. The CDR3 contains 11 residues. Looked up from germline, CDR1 is SGHTS and CDR2 is YDEGEE. CDR3 in amino acids: CASSPPRDQYF. CDR3 nucleotide sequence: TGTGCCAGCAGCCCGCCCCGCGACCAGTACTTC.

The V call is TRBV6-1, the J call TRBJ2-7; 7 positions match TRBD2. The CDR3 has 15 residues. Germline assignment: CDR1 MNHNS and CDR2 SASEGT. V gave up 5 bases and J gave up 2 bases; unmatched junction bases: 9. The DNA of the CDR3 is TGTGCCAGCAGTCCCCTCCGGGAGGACCCCTACGAGCAGTACTTC. Its protein product is CASSPLREDPYEQYF.

The chain employs TRBV4-1 and TRBJ2-1; D remains unclear. V was shortened by 1 base and J by 8 bases, with 15 bases between the two germline ends. The CDR3 sequence is 15 residues long. Germline CDR1 reads MGHRA; CDR2 reads YSYEKL. Here the CDR3 DNA reads TGCGCCAGCAGCCAAGGCGAGTTCCAGAAATATGAGCAGTTCTTC. Its translation: CASSQGEFQKYEQFF.

The chain links TRBV4-1 to TRBJ2-5, with D perhaps matching TRBD1 (5 bases). Germline V gene lookup returns CDR1 MGHRA and CDR2 YSYEKL. V dropped 1 base and J dropped 11 bases, with 14 bases sitting between them. The CDR3 loop spans 13 amino acids. This CDR3 reads CASSQADTVKQYF. The CDR3 nucleotides are TGCGCCAGCAGCCAAGCGGACACGGTAAAGCAGTACTTC.

The chain has TRBV28 and TRBJ2-4; the match to TRBD2 covers 9 bases. The CDR3 is 15 residues long. The ends lost 9 bases at V and 9 bases at J; junction bases unmatched: 15. Germline loops: CDR1 MDHEN, CDR2 SYDVKM. CDR3: CASSLQREVLGIQYF. The CDR3 DNA reads as TGTGCCAGTAGTCTGCAGCGGGAGGTTTTGGGCATTCAGTACTTC.

The CDR3 coding sequence is TGTGCCTGGAGTACGTACAATGAGCAGTTCTTC. Translating gives CAWSTYNEQFF. The chain employs TRBV30 and TRBJ2-1, with no clear D. With 2 bases removed from V and 4 bases from J, the gap between germline ends came to 3 bases. CDR1 GTSNPN and CDR2 SVGIG come from the germline V gene (reference sequence). This CDR3 is 11 amino acids long.

The chain recombines TRBV28 with TRBJ2-1; a possible D gene is TRBD1 (5 bases). V shed 5 bases and J shed 5 bases, with 13 bases lying between them. Germline values: CDR1 MDHEN, CDR2 SYDVKM. The CDR3 consists of 14 residues. The CDR3 loop reads CASSDRIKDNEQFF. The CDR3 DNA is TGTGCCAGCAGTGACAGAATAAAGGACAATGAGCAGTTCTTC.